The source of this TCR beta chain is a study of shared clonotypes between healthy human individuals. General study points: Rarefaction exposed incomplete sorted-subset sequencing despite large depth. Relative to clonotypes present in all four donors, those not shared had lower generation probabilities.

The ends lost 4 bases at V and 5 bases at J; junction bases unmatched: 10. The germline V gene has CDR1 KGHSH and CDR2 LQKENI. CDR3 length: 15 residues. Each subset's genomic DNA was shared equally among a number of immunoSEQ plates. Methods used by the authors: There were no quality scores in the junction-only immunoSEQ sequences, so filtering differed. Clones were read by immunoSEQ multiplex PCR, and TCRdb kept only the in-frame ones, dropping some. V, J and clone size are taken as reported in that table, and D and trimming were inferred from the DNA itself. The profile shows some 1.4 million clones, 96% of them singletons. In this sample, this clone turned up once. Its target is not known.

Sequencing input: naive CD4+ T cells sorted from blood. As to subset: CD45RA+ positively selected. This TCR was sampled from a man aged 25 to 45 in good health. V is TRBV18 and J is TRBJ1-1; 7 bases are a match to TRBD1. For the CDR3, the DNA is TGTGCCAGCTCACGGAACCGGGACAGCTGGACTGAAGCTTTCTTT. Amino acid sequence: CASSRNRDSWTEAFF.